Listed below are T cell receptor beta chains from one sample, sequenced in a study of memory CD4+ T cells and cytomegalovirus serostatus. Here immunoSEQ multiplex PCR was the method, and the copy in TCRdb shows in-frame clones only, minus some. The data contain 35,000 to 45,000 clones, about four fifths of them singletons. Sequencing used memory CD4+ T cells from blood. The receptors shown here come from an adult in good health and CMV-seronegative. Each CDR3 is given with its conserved first and last residue. D genes are given only for firm matches. For some rows the clone size is stated as once, few or many, or as a class when expanded; others skip it.

J gene	V gene	clone size	CDR3 length	D gene	CDR3 protein	CDR3 DNA
TRBJ2-5	TRBV7-2	.	14	.	CASSLEVSSVTQYF	TGTGCCAGCAGCTTAGAAGTCTCAAGTGTGACCCAGTACTTC
TRBJ1-5	TRBV2	.	13	.	CASSESRYQPQHF	TGTGCCAGCAGTGAATCCAGATATCAGCCCCAGCATTTT
TRBJ2-1	TRBV7-9	once	16	TRBD2	CASSSLAGGPGDEQFF	TGTGCCAGCAGTTCTCTAGCGGGAGGGCCTGGCGATGAGCAGTTCTTC
TRBJ1-5	TRBV7-2	.	13	.	CASSVGGSQPQHF	TGTGCCAGCAGTGTCGGTGGGAGTCAGCCCCAGCATTTT
TRBJ1-2	TRBV10-2	few	16	TRBD1	CASRAGTGDSSYGYTF	TGCGCCAGCAGGGCCGGGACAGGGGACAGTAGCTATGGCTACACCTTC
TRBJ2-6	TRBV5-1	.	18	TRBD2	CASSPGLAGGAGANVLTF	TGCGCCAGCAGCCCGGGACTAGCGGGAGGGGCTGGGGCCAACGTCCTGACTTTC
TRBJ2-5	TRBV18	once	15	.	CASSPTGTQRGTQYF	TGTGCCAGCTCACCAACAGGAACTCAGAGAGGGACCCAGTACTTC
TRBJ2-3	TRBV5-5	.	16	.	CASSLEGQRGIDTQYF	TGTGCCAGCAGCTTGGAGGGCCAGAGAGGGATAGATACGCAGTATTTT
TRBJ2-5	TRBV7-6	.	13	.	CASSPGLKETQYF	TGTGCCAGCAGCCCGGGACTCAAAGAGACCCAGTACTTC
TRBJ1-1	TRBV30	.	11	.	CAWSVSTEAFF	TGTGCCTGGAGTGTAAGCACTGAAGCTTTCTTT
TRBJ2-2	TRBV5-6	.	14	.	CASSKGEYTGELSF	TGTGCCAGCAGCAAGGGAGAGTACACCGGGGAGCTGTCTTTT
TRBJ1-1	TRBV19	.	14	.	CASSIQGINTEAFF	TGTGCCAGTAGTATACAGGGAATAAACACTGAAGCTTTCTTT
TRBJ2-3	TRBV11-2	.	15	.	CASSLEFVKADTQYF	TGTGCCAGCAGCTTAGAGTTCGTTAAGGCAGATACGCAGTATTTT
TRBJ2-5	TRBV30	.	13	TRBD1	CAWTTGAGETQYF	TGTGCCTGGACGACAGGGGCCGGGGAGACCCAGTACTTC
TRBJ2-5	TRBV5-6	.	15	TRBD1	CASSNSRTGHETQYF	TGTGCCAGCAGCAATTCCAGGACAGGGCACGAGACCCAGTACTTC
TRBJ2-1	TRBV18	.	12	.	CASSLKYNEQFF	TGTGCCAGCTCACTAAAGTACAATGAGCAGTTCTTC
TRBJ1-2	TRBV5-8	.	13	TRBD1	CASSPQGNYGYTF	TGTGCCAGCAGCCCACAGGGGAACTATGGCTACACCTTC
TRBJ1-5	TRBV19	few	13	.	CASSSGFNQPQHF	TGTGCCAGTAGTAGTGGTTTCAATCAGCCCCAGCATTTT
TRBJ1-2	TRBV5-5	.	15	TRBD1	CASSLAGQGTYGYTF	TGTGCCAGCAGCTTGGCGGGACAGGGGACATATGGCTACACCTTC
TRBJ1-1	TRBV5-6	.	16	TRBD1	CASRPGTGGRNTEAFF	TGTGCCAGCAGGCCCGGGACAGGGGGAAGGAACACTGAAGCTTTCTTT
TRBJ2-4	TRBV18	.	15	.	CASSPALVAKNIQYF	TGTGCCAGCTCGCCCGCCCTAGTAGCCAAAAACATTCAGTACTTC
TRBJ2-7	TRBV9	.	14	TRBD1	CASSASGTGDEQYF	TGTGCCAGCAGCGCGTCCGGGACAGGGGACGAGCAGTACTTC
TRBJ2-7	TRBV5-4	.	14	TRBD1	CASSSIQGDYEQYF	TGTGCCAGCAGCTCGATACAGGGGGACTACGAGCAGTACTTC
TRBJ2-7	TRBV5-1	few	12	.	CASSLDNLEQYF	TGCGCCAGCAGCTTGGATAATCTCGAGCAGTACTTC
TRBJ1-5	TRBV19	.	18	TRBD1	CASSVPGQGPYSNQPQHF	TGTGCCAGTAGCGTTCCGGGACAGGGGCCCTATAGCAATCAGCCCCAGCATTTT
TRBJ1-2	TRBV4-1	.	16	.	CASSQASLISFYGYTF	TGCGCCAGCAGCCAAGCATCCTTGATCTCTTTTTATGGCTACACCTTC
TRBJ2-7	TRBV28	.	15	.	CASSFWTQLPYEQYF	TGTGCCAGCAGTTTCTGGACACAACTCCCCTACGAGCAGTACTTC
TRBJ2-6	TRBV5-1	.	17	.	CASSLGSSRAGANVLTF	TGCGCCAGCAGCTTGGGTTCTTCGAGGGCCGGGGCCAACGTCCTGACTTTC
TRBJ2-1	TRBV29-1	.	14	.	CSVEAGYYYNEQFF	TGCAGCGTTGAAGCAGGGTATTACTACAATGAGCAGTTCTTC
TRBJ1-5	TRBV7-6	.	15	TRBD1	CASSLDRGLGQPQHF	TGTGCCAGCAGCTTGGACAGGGGCTTAGGCCAGCCCCAGCATTTT
TRBJ2-7	TRBV6-1	.	14	.	CASRGVGAFYEQYF	TGTGCCAGCAGGGGGGTGGGAGCCTTCTACGAGCAGTACTTC
TRBJ2-7	TRBV28	.	14	TRBD2	CASSLSGRAYEQYF	TGTGCCAGCAGTTTAAGCGGGAGGGCCTACGAGCAGTACTTC
TRBJ1-2	TRBV4-2	.	17	TRBD1	CASSQDPGQGFRYGYTF	TGTGCCAGCAGCCAAGATCCGGGACAGGGGTTTAGGTATGGCTACACCTTC
TRBJ2-5	TRBV4-3	.	13	.	CASSQDRKETQYF	TGCGCCAGCAGCCAAGACCGAAAAGAGACCCAGTACTTC
TRBJ1-1	TRBV5-4	.	15	.	CASSLGQRGNTEAFF	TGTGCCAGCAGCTTGGGCCAGCGGGGAAACACTGAAGCTTTCTTT
TRBJ1-2	TRBV14	.	17	.	CASSPRVGTKSNYGYTF	TGTGCCAGCAGCCCACGGGTCGGGACAAAGTCTAACTATGGCTACACCTTC
TRBJ1-2	TRBV1	few	14	.	CTSSQDSVPYGYTF	TGCACCAGCAGCCAAGACTCGGTTCCCTATGGCTACACCTTC
TRBJ2-2	TRBV10-3	.	15	.	CAIRQDSQNTGELFF	TGTGCCATCCGTCAGGACTCACAGAACACCGGGGAGCTGTTTTTT
TRBJ1-3	TRBV5-4	.	17	TRBD1	CASSSKTSDRGRNTIYF	TGTGCCAGCAGCTCCAAAACTTCGGACAGGGGTAGAAACACCATATATTTT
TRBJ2-5	TRBV11-2	.	17	TRBD2	CASSLGRLAGESETQYF	TGTGCCAGCAGCTTAGGTCGACTAGCGGGAGAGTCGGAGACCCAGTACTTC
TRBJ2-7	TRBV18	.	16	TRBD2	CASSPRTSGRGNEQYF	TGTGCCAGCTCACCCCGGACTAGCGGGAGGGGGAACGAGCAGTACTTC
TRBJ2-7	TRBV5-5	.	15	.	CASSLATGSSYEQYF	TGTGCCAGCAGCTTGGCTACAGGGAGTTCCTACGAGCAGTACTTC
TRBJ2-1	TRBV29-1	.	12	.	CSVEAGAVEQFF	TGCAGCGTTGAAGCGGGAGCGGTTGAGCAGTTCTTC
TRBJ2-7	TRBV5-5	.	14	.	CASSRAPPVYEQYF	TGTGCCAGCAGCAGAGCTCCTCCCGTCTACGAGCAGTACTTC
TRBJ2-7	TRBV28	.	15	.	CASSPSGRSSYEQYF	TGTGCCAGCAGCCCCTCCGGCCGGAGCTCCTACGAGCAGTACTTC